These 4 T cell receptor beta chains share one sample of origin, sequenced in a study of cytomegalovirus exposure and HLA in healthy donors. Repertoires were generated with immunoSEQ multiplex PCR, while TCRdb's copy carries only in-frame clones and drops some. The sample lists under 400,000 clones, 88% seen once, with around 0.88% in the top ten. The sequenced material came from PBMCs. These receptors were collected from a man younger than 45 in good health and CMV-seronegative.

This clone has just a few counts. The chain is built from TRBV7-2 and TRBJ1-2; TRBD1 is a possible D gene (5 bases). The V gene lost 1 base and the J gene lost 4 bases, with 10 bases spanning the gap. Germline CDR1 and CDR2: SGHTA and FQGNSA. The CDR3 length is 14 residues. The CDR3 DNA follows: TGTGCCAGCAGCTTAGATCTGACAGCCTATGGCTACACCTTC. Translation gives CASSLDLTAYGYTF.

The rearrangement links TRBV15 to TRBJ2-2; tentative D call: TRBD1 (6 bases). CDR3 length equals 13 residues. V was shortened by 3 bases and J by 4 bases, with 6 bases between the two germline ends. The germline CDR1 and CDR2 sequences are LNHNV and YYDKDF (reference sequence). CDR3 nucleotides: TGTGCCACCAGCAGCAGGGGCACCGGGGAGCTGTTTTTT. It codes for CATSSRGTGELFF.

The rearrangement uses TRBV11-3 and TRBJ2-1; 15 nucleotides agree with TRBD2. V was pared by 4 bases and J by 9 bases, with 16 bases of the junction left unmatched. Germline V gene sequence: CDR1 SGHNT, CDR2 YENEEA. The CDR3 spans 19 residues. CDR3 residues: CASSSTGLAGGLPTGEQFF. The CDR3 bases are TGTGCCAGCAGCTCAACGGGACTAGCGGGGGGACTACCTACAGGTGAGCAGTTCTTC.

V gene TRBV7-2 combines with J gene TRBJ1-2; 8 bases are shared with TRBD1. Germline V gives CDR1 SGHTA, CDR2 FQGNSA. With V trimmed by 3 bases and J by 2 bases, 5 bases remained unmatched. The CDR3 has 15 residues. CDR3 bases: TGTGCCAGCAGCTTCGACAGGGGTCGGAACTATGGCTACACCTTC. Its protein is CASSFDRGRNYGYTF. The full variable domain, its missing parts supplied by reference TRBV7-2 and TRBJ1-2, is GAGVSQSPSNKVTEKGKDVELRCDPISGHTALYWYRQSLGQGLEFLIYFQGNSAPDKSGLPSDRFSAERTGGSVSTLTIQRTQQEDSAVYLCASSFDRGRNYGYTFGSGTRLTVV.